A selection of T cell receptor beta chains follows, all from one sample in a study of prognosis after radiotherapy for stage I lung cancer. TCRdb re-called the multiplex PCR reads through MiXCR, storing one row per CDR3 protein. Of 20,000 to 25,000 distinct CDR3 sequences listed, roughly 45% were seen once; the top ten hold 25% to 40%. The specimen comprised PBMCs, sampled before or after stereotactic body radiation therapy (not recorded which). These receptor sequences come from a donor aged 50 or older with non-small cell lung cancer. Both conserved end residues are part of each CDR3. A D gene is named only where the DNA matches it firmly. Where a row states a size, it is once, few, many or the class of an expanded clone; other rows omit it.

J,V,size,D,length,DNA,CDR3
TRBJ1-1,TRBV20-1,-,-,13,TGCAGTGCTTATCTCCTTCTGAACACTGAAGCTTTCTTT,CSAYLLLNTEAFF
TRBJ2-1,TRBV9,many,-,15,TGTGCCAGCAGCGCCCAGGGCAATTCTTACAATGAGCAGTTCTTC,CASSAQGNSYNEQFF
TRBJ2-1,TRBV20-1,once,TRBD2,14,TGCAGTGCCCATCGACGGACTAGAAACAATGAGCAGTTCTTC,CSAHRRTRNNEQFF
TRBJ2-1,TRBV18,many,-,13,TGTGCCAGCTCACCTTTAGCGCCCAATGAGCAGTTCTTC,CASSPLAPNEQFF
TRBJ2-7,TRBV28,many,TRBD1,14,TGTGCCAGCAGTTTTGAAGGACAGGGTAACGAGCAGTACTTC,CASSFEGQGNEQYF
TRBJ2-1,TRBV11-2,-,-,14,TGTGCCAGCAGCTTAGATGGGAGCGGCGATGAGCAGTTCTTC,CASSLDGSGDEQFF
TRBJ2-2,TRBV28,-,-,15,TGTGCCAGCAGTTTCGGGGGACCGATCACCGGGGAGCTGTTTTTT,CASSFGGPITGELFF
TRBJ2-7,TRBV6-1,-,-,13,TGTGCCAGCAGTGCCAACATAGCCTACGAGCAGTACTTC,CASSANIAYEQYF
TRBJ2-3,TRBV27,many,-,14,TGTGCCAGCAGTTTGTCCCGCATCACAGATACGCAGTATTTT,CASSLSRITDTQYF
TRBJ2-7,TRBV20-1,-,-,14,TGCAGTGCTAGAGATTCTGGGGGGCGGGGAGAGCAGTACTTC,CSARDSGGRGEQYF
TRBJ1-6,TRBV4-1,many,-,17,TGCGCCAGCAGCCAAGATCTTCCCGGGACGGCAAATTCACCCCTCCACTTT,CASSQDLPGTANSPLHF
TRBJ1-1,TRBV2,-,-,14,TGTGCCAGCAGACCGAGGGATTTGGACACTGAAGCTTTCTTT,CASRPRDLDTEAFF
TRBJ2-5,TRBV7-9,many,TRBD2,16,TGTGCCAGCAGCTTAGTGCGAGCGGGAGGTGACGAGACCCAGTACTTC,CASSLVRAGGDETQYF
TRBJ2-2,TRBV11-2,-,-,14,TGTGCCAGCGGCCTACATGTAGACACCGGGGAGCTGTTTTTT,CASGLHVDTGELFF
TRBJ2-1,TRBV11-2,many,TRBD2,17,TGTGCCAGCAGCCGGTTGACCCGAGCGGGAGCCTACAATGAGCAGTTCTTC,CASSRLTRAGAYNEQFF
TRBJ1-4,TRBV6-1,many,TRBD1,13,TGTGCCAGCAGCGGACAGGTTAATGAAAAACTGTTTTTT,CASSGQVNEKLFF
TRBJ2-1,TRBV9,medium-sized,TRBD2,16,TGTGCCAGCAGCTCCCGGACTAGCGCGACGGCGAATGAGCAGTTCTTC,CASSSRTSATANEQFF
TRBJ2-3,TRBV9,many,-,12,TGTGCCAGCAGTCGGTTCACAGATACGCAGTATTTT,CASSRFTDTQYF
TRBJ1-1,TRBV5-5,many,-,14,TGTGCCAGCAGCTCAGGCCATTCGAACACTGAAGCTTTCTTT,CASSSGHSNTEAFF
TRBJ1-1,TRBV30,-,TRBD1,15,TGTGCCTGGAGCCCAAACAGGGGTAGATACACTGAAGCTTTCTTT,CAWSPNRGRYTEAFF
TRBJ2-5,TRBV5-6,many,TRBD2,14,TGTGCCAGCAGCTTGGCGCTAGCGGACGAGACCCAGTACTTC,CASSLALADETQYF
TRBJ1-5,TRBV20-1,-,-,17,TGCAGTGCTAGAGGTGCGGAGGCGGGGAGTAGCAATCAGCCCCAGCATTTT,CSARGAEAGSSNQPQHF
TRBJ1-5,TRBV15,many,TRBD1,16,TGTGCCACCAGCAGAGGAGTGGTGACAGGGGGTCAGCCCCAGCATTTT,CATSRGVVTGGQPQHF
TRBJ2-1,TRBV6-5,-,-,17,TGTGCCAGCAGTTTTTCGTCTCCTTCTCTGTCGTACAATGAGCAGTTCTTT,CASSFSSPSLSYNEQFF
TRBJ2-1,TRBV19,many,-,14,TGTGCCAGTAGAGGCTTTAGGTCCTACAATGAGCAGTTCTTC,CASRGFRSYNEQFF
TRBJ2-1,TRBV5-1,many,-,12,TGCGCCAGCAGCTTGGTTGGCGGTGAGCAGTTCTTC,CASSLVGGEQFF
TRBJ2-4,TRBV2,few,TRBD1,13,TGTGCCAGCCGCCAGGGGGCGGGAAACATTCAGTACTTC,CASRQGAGNIQYF
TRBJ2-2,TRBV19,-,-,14,TGTGCCAGTAACCCCGCAGGGGGGTCCGGGGAGCTGTTTTTT,CASNPAGGSGELFF
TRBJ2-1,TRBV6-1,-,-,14,TGTGCCAGCTGTAGGGGGGGAGTCTACAATGATCAGTTCTTC,CASCRGGVYNDQFF
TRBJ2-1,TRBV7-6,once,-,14,TGTGCCAGCAGCTTAGTATTTGGCAACAATGAGCAGTTCTTC,CASSLVFGNNEQFF
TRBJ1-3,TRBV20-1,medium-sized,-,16,TGCAGTGCTAGCGGGGGCGGCAGGTCAACTGGAAACACCATATATTTT,CSASGGGRSTGNTIYF
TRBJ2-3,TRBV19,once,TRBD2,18,TGCGCCAGTAGTATAGCGCGGCCTAGCGGGAGGGGCACAGATACGCAGTATTTT,CASSIARPSGRGTDTQYF
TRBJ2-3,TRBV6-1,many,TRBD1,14,TGTGCCGCCGCCCCGGGACAGATTTCAGATACGCAGTATTTT,CAAAPGQISDTQYF
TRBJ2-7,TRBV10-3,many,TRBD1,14,TGTGCCATCACCTCGGACAGGGGGGCCTACGAGCAGTACTTC,CAITSDRGAYEQYF
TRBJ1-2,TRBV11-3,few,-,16,TGTGCCAGCAGCTTAAACTACAGGGTCCTAAACTATGGCTACACCTTC,CASSLNYRVLNYGYTF
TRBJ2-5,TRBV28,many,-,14,TGTGCCAGCAGTTCAGACGGGGGTCGGGTGACCCAGTACTTC,CASSSDGGRVTQYF
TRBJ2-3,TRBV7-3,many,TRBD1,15,TGTGCCAGCAGCAAGCGGGACAGGGTAATAGATACGCAGTATTTT,CASSKRDRVIDTQYF
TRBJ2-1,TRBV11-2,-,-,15,TGTGCCAGCAGCTTAGAACTAGCTGGAGTTAATGAGCGGTTCTTC,CASSLELAGVNERFF
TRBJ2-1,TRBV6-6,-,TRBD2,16,TGTGCCATCATTTACTCGAGTACTAGCGGGAGTCATGAGCAGTTCTTC,CAIIYSSTSGSHEQFF
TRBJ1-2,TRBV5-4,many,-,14,TGTGCCAGCAGCTTGGGAGGGGCCGGCTATGGCTACACCTTC,CASSLGGAGYGYTF
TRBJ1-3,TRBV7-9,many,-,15,TGTGCCAGCAGCTCGGACAGCAGTCCTGGAAACACCATATATTTT,CASSSDSSPGNTIYF
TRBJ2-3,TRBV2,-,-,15,TGTGCCAGCGCCGGGCAGAAAATTTTCGCAGATACGCAGTATTTT,CASAGQKIFADTQYF
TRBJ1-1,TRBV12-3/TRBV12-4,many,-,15,TGTGCCAGCAGTTTCGTAGGAGCAAGGAGCACTGAAGCTTTCTTT,CASSFVGARSTEAFF
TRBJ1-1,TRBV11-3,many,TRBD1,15,TGTGCCAGCAGCTCAATACAGGGGGCCCGCACTGAAGCTTTCTTT,CASSSIQGARTEAFF
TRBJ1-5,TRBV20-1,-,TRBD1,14,TGCAGTGCTAGAGCAGGGGGCGGCAATCAGCCCAAGAATTTT,CSARAGGGNQPKNF
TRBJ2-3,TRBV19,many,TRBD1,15,TGTGCCAGTAGTTTAGACAGGGTTTCCACAGATACGCAGTATTTT,CASSLDRVSTDTQYF
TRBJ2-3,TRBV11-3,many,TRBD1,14,TGTGCCAGCAGCCTGGGACAGGCCACAGATACGCAGTATTTT,CASSLGQATDTQYF
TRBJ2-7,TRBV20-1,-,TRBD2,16,TGCAGTGACAAGTCGAGACTAGCGGGAGTGGCCTACGAGCAATACTTC,CSDKSRLAGVAYEQYF
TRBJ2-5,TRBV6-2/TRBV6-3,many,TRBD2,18,TGTGCCAACATGCTTGGGACTAGCGGGAGAAGTGTCCAAGAGACCCAGTACTTC,CANMLGTSGRSVQETQYF
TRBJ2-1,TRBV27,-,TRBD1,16,TGTGCCAGCATTTTACTACCGGGACAGGGAGGTTATGAGCAGTTCTTC,CASILLPGQGGYEQFF
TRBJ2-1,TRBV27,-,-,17,TGTGCCAGCAGTGCCAGACTAGCTGGAGTGCCAGGGGTTGAGCAGTTCTTC,CASSARLAGVPGVEQFF